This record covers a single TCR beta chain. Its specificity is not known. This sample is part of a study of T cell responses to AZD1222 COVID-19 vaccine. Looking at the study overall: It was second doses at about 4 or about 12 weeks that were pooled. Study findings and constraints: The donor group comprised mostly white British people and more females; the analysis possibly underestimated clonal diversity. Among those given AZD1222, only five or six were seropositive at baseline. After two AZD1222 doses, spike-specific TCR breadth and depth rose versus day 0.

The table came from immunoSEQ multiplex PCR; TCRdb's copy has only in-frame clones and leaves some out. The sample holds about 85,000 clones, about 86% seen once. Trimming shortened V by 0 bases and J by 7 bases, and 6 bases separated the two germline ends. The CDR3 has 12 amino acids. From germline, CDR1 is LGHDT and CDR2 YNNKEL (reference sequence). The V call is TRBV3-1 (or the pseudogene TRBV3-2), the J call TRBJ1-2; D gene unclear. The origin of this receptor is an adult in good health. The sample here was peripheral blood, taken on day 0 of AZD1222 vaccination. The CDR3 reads CASSQDSGGYTF. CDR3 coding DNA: TGTGCCAGCAGCCAAGACTCAGGTGGCTACACCTTC.